Listed below are T cell receptor beta chains from one sample, sequenced in a study of blood T cells in healthy people across ages. Each CDR3 protein gets one entry after TCRdb re-called the 5' RACE reads with MiXCR. Among about 670,000 distinct CDR3 sequences listed, 40% to 65% were seen once. What was sequenced was blood. The receptors were sampled from a woman older than 75 in good health. Each CDR3 is given with its conserved first and last residue. The D gene is left open where the match is weak. The size field is filled for only some rows; it gives once, few, many or a size class.

v_call: TRBV20-1; j_call: TRBJ2-5; d_call: NA; clone_size: many; cdr3_length: 13; cdr3_aa: CSAPRGGKETQYF; cdr3_nt: TGCAGTGCCCCCAGGGGGGGAAAAGAGACCCAGTACTTC
v_call: TRBV9; j_call: TRBJ1-5; d_call: TRBD1; clone_size: once; cdr3_length: 14; cdr3_aa: CASNEQGAAQPQHF; cdr3_nt: TGTGCCAGCAACGAACAGGGGGCAGCGCAGCCCCAGCATTTT
v_call: TRBV12-3/TRBV12-4; j_call: TRBJ1-2; d_call: NA; clone_size: many; cdr3_length: 13; cdr3_aa: CATQGGGPYGYTF; cdr3_nt: TGTGCCACCCAGGGAGGCGGACCCTATGGCTACACCTTC
v_call: TRBV7-9; j_call: TRBJ2-5; d_call: NA; clone_size: many; cdr3_length: 13; cdr3_aa: CASSLAGSETQYF; cdr3_nt: TGTGCCAGCAGCTTAGCAGGGTCGGAGACCCAGTACTTC
v_call: TRBV27; j_call: TRBJ1-5; d_call: NA; clone_size: NA; cdr3_length: 13; cdr3_aa: CASGGWSNRPQHF; cdr3_nt: TGTGCCAGCGGGGGGTGGAGCAATCGGCCCCAGCATTTT
v_call: TRBV27; j_call: TRBJ2-7; d_call: NA; clone_size: few; cdr3_length: 13; cdr3_aa: CASSSGSTYEQYF; cdr3_nt: TGTGCCAGCAGCTCGGGGTCCACCTACGAGCAGTACTTC
v_call: TRBV3-1; j_call: TRBJ2-5; d_call: NA; clone_size: NA; cdr3_length: 13; cdr3_aa: CASSQAGEKTQYF; cdr3_nt: TGTGCCAGCAGCCAAGCCGGAGAGAAGACCCAGTACTTC
v_call: TRBV4-2; j_call: TRBJ2-7; d_call: TRBD1; clone_size: NA; cdr3_length: 15; cdr3_aa: CASSPQTGMGYEQYF; cdr3_nt: TGTGCCAGCAGCCCGCAGACAGGGATGGGCTACGAGCAGTACTTC
v_call: TRBV20-1; j_call: TRBJ2-3; d_call: TRBD2; clone_size: NA; cdr3_length: 15; cdr3_aa: CSAITTSLLSDTQYF; cdr3_nt: TGCAGTGCTATAACGACTAGCCTGTTGTCGGATACGCAGTATTTT
v_call: TRBV5-1; j_call: TRBJ2-7; d_call: TRBD2; clone_size: NA; cdr3_length: 16; cdr3_aa: CASSWGLAGLYNEQYF; cdr3_nt: TGCGCCAGCAGCTGGGGACTAGCGGGACTCTACAATGAGCAGTACTTC
v_call: TRBV29-1; j_call: TRBJ2-1; d_call: TRBD2; clone_size: NA; cdr3_length: 17; cdr3_aa: CSVEPGLAGGAYNEQFF; cdr3_nt: TGCAGCGTGGAACCCGGACTAGCGGGAGGCGCCTACAATGAGCAGTTCTTC
v_call: TRBV29-1; j_call: TRBJ2-5; d_call: TRBD1; clone_size: NA; cdr3_length: 14; cdr3_aa: CSVEGTGKGETQYF; cdr3_nt: TGCAGCGTTGAAGGGACAGGCAAAGGGGAGACCCAGTACTTC
v_call: TRBV7-3; j_call: TRBJ2-5; d_call: TRBD2; clone_size: NA; cdr3_length: 16; cdr3_aa: CASGRSGTSLQETQYF; cdr3_nt: TGTGCCAGCGGCAGATCCGGGACTAGCTTACAAGAGACCCAGTACTTC
v_call: TRBV6-6; j_call: TRBJ1-1; d_call: TRBD1; clone_size: NA; cdr3_length: 14; cdr3_aa: CASPLPGQLPEAFF; cdr3_nt: TGTGCCAGCCCGCTCCCGGGACAGCTTCCAGAAGCTTTCTTT
v_call: TRBV20-1; j_call: TRBJ2-1; d_call: TRBD1; clone_size: NA; cdr3_length: 14; cdr3_aa: CSAGDRVGFDEQFF; cdr3_nt: TGCAGTGCTGGGGACAGGGTGGGCTTTGATGAGCAGTTCTTC
v_call: TRBV29-1; j_call: TRBJ2-1; d_call: TRBD2; clone_size: NA; cdr3_length: 14; cdr3_aa: CSVLAGGGQDEQFF; cdr3_nt: TGCAGCGTACTAGCGGGGGGGGGACAGGATGAGCAGTTCTTC
v_call: TRBV5-6; j_call: TRBJ2-1; d_call: TRBD1; clone_size: NA; cdr3_length: 16; cdr3_aa: CASNSHPGQGVNEQFF; cdr3_nt: TGTGCCAGCAACTCACACCCGGGACAGGGAGTGAATGAGCAGTTCTTC
v_call: TRBV12-3/TRBV12-4; j_call: TRBJ2-3; d_call: NA; clone_size: many; cdr3_length: 13; cdr3_aa: CASSPRSESAQYF; cdr3_nt: TGTGCCAGCAGCCCCAGGAGCGAGTCGGCGCAGTATTTT
v_call: TRBV18; j_call: TRBJ2-1; d_call: TRBD2; clone_size: many; cdr3_length: 15; cdr3_aa: CASSPGLAGGNEQFF; cdr3_nt: TGTGCCAGCTCACCAGGGCTAGCGGGGGGCAATGAGCAGTTCTTC
v_call: TRBV11-3; j_call: TRBJ2-3; d_call: NA; clone_size: NA; cdr3_length: 14; cdr3_aa: CASSLGGVKDTQYF; cdr3_nt: TGTGCCAGCAGCTTAGGCGGGGTGAAGGATACGCAGTATTTT
v_call: TRBV7-9; j_call: TRBJ2-3; d_call: TRBD2; clone_size: NA; cdr3_length: 14; cdr3_aa: CASLAGGSTDTQYF; cdr3_nt: TGTGCCAGCCTAGCGGGGGGAAGCACAGATACGCAGTATTTT
v_call: TRBV12-3/TRBV12-4; j_call: TRBJ2-4; d_call: TRBD2; clone_size: NA; cdr3_length: 14; cdr3_aa: CASILGGGSNIQYF; cdr3_nt: TGTGCCAGCATCTTAGGCGGGGGATCAAACATTCAGTACTTC
v_call: TRBV5-1; j_call: TRBJ2-7; d_call: NA; clone_size: NA; cdr3_length: 14; cdr3_aa: CASSLGTGSGEQYF; cdr3_nt: TGCGCCAGCAGCTTGGGCACAGGGTCTGGTGAGCAGTACTTC
v_call: TRBV18; j_call: TRBJ2-7; d_call: NA; clone_size: few; cdr3_length: 14; cdr3_aa: CASSPGLASYEQYF; cdr3_nt: TGTGCCAGCTCACCAGGCCTAGCGAGCTACGAGCAGTACTTC
v_call: TRBV6-5; j_call: TRBJ2-1; d_call: TRBD2; clone_size: NA; cdr3_length: 16; cdr3_aa: CASSHNGGTTVGEQFF; cdr3_nt: TGTGCCAGCAGTCATAACGGGGGGACGACTGTTGGTGAGCAGTTCTTC
v_call: TRBV20-1; j_call: TRBJ2-7; d_call: NA; clone_size: NA; cdr3_length: 13; cdr3_aa: CSARVGSSYEQYF; cdr3_nt: TGCAGTGCTAGAGTTGGCTCCTCTTACGAGCAGTACTTC
v_call: TRBV7-2; j_call: TRBJ1-4; d_call: NA; clone_size: few; cdr3_length: 15; cdr3_aa: CASRSGPGTNEKLFF; cdr3_nt: TGTGCCAGCAGATCGGGGCCCGGCACGAATGAAAAACTGTTTTTT
v_call: TRBV4-2; j_call: TRBJ2-2; d_call: NA; clone_size: few; cdr3_length: 17; cdr3_aa: CASSQVNPAGNTGELFF; cdr3_nt: TGTGCCAGCAGCCAAGTTAATCCAGCGGGGAACACCGGGGAGCTGTTTTTT
v_call: TRBV20-1; j_call: TRBJ2-7; d_call: TRBD2; clone_size: NA; cdr3_length: 17; cdr3_aa: CSVRGLAGAARYNEQYF; cdr3_nt: TGCAGTGTTAGAGGACTAGCGGGGGCCGCTCGCTACAATGAGCAGTACTTC
v_call: TRBV10-3; j_call: TRBJ2-1; d_call: TRBD1; clone_size: NA; cdr3_length: 12; cdr3_aa: CAVTGTGREQFF; cdr3_nt: TGTGCCGTCACCGGGACAGGGCGCGAGCAGTTCTTC
v_call: TRBV5-5; j_call: TRBJ2-7; d_call: TRBD1; clone_size: NA; cdr3_length: 15; cdr3_aa: CASSPRTGASYEQYF; cdr3_nt: TGTGCCAGCAGCCCTAGGACAGGGGCCTCCTACGAGCAGTACTTC
v_call: TRBV28; j_call: TRBJ2-2; d_call: TRBD1; clone_size: many; cdr3_length: 14; cdr3_aa: CASRPGQGAGELFF; cdr3_nt: TGTGCCAGCAGGCCCGGACAGGGCGCCGGGGAGCTGTTTTTT
v_call: TRBV25-1; j_call: TRBJ2-1; d_call: TRBD2; clone_size: NA; cdr3_length: 14; cdr3_aa: CAISASGRFNEQFF; cdr3_nt: TGTGCCATCAGCGCTAGCGGGAGGTTCAATGAGCAGTTCTTC